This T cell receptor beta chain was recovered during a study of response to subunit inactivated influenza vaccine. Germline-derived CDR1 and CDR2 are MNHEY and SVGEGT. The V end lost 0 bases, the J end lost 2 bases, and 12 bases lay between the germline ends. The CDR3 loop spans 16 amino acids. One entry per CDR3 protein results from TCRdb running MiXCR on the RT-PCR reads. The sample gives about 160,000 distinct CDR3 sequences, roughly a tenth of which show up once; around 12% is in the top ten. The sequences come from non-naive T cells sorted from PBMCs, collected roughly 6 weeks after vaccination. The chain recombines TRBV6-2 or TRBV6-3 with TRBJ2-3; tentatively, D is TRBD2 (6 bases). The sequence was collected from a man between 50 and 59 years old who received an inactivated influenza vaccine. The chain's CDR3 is CASSYSPGLTTDTQYF. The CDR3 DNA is TGTGCCAGCAGTTACTCCCCGGGACTTACCACAGATACGCAGTATTTT.